What follows are 20 T cell receptor beta chains derived from one specimen sequenced in a study of T cells in Graves' hyperthyroidism and ophthalmopathy. TCR beta CDR3 region amplification was performed from RNA transcripts. A first-round RT-PCR of the TCR CDR3 used the HTBI primer set. One entry per CDR3 protein, called by TCRdb with MiXCR from the multiplex PCR reads. The sample contains 30,000 to 40,000 distinct CDR3 sequences, about 47% of which appear only once. Sequencing was carried out using blood. Every receptor here comes from a man in his forties with Graves' ophthalmopathy.

This chain connects TRBV29-1 to TRBJ1-2, with TRBD1 matching over 8 bases. The CDR3 is 14 residues long. Trimming cost V 5 bases and J 1 base; bases outside gene matches: 6. Germline V gene data show CDR1 as SQVTM and CDR2 as ANQGSEA. The CDR3 DNA sequence: TGCAGCGTTAAAGGGACAGGAGTTAACTATGGCTACACCTTC. This codes for CSVKGTGVNYGYTF. The variable domain in full, completed from reference TRBV29-1 and TRBJ1-2, reads SAVISQKPSRDICQRGTSLTIQCQVDSQVTMMFWYRQQPGQSLTLIATANQGSEATYESGFVIDKFPISRPNLTFSTLTVSNMSPEDSSIYLCSVKGTGVNYGYTFGSGTRLTVV.

J is TRBJ1-5 and V is TRBV15; D may be TRBD1 (6 bases). Germline V gives CDR1 LNHNV, CDR2 YYDKDF (reference sequence). The CDR3 extends over 14 amino acids. Trimming left V 3 bases short and J 2 bases short, with 8 bases between. CDR3 in DNA: TGTGCCACCAGCAGGGAGGGGGGCAATCAGCCCCAGCATTTT. Its protein is CATSREGGNQPQHF.

Details on this clonotype: A read error may produce the germline difference seen at one junction end. V is TRBV19 and J is TRBJ2-5; D may be TRBD2 (6 bases). Germline V gene sequence: CDR1 LNHDA, CDR2 SQIVND (reference sequence). This CDR3 comprises 13 residues. CDR3: CAGRGWGPGAQYF. The CDR3 DNA is TGTGCCGGTAGGGGATGGGGTCCGGGGGCCCAGTACTTC.

As for this clonotype: Here the CDR3 omits its conserved ending phenylalanine or tryptophan, so a read error is the likely source. Because the CDR3's place on the DNA is in doubt, the DNA is left out and the CDR3 is given as listed by TCRdb. This chain joins TRBV4-1 and TRBJ2-3; the listed D gene, TRBD1, was not tested against the DNA. Germline V gene sequence: CDR1 MGHRA, CDR2 YSYEKL. Termini included, the CDR3 measures 14 amino acids. This chain's CDR3 is CASRQAGAHRYAVL.

Sample share makes this clonotype medium-sized (0.01 to 0.1%). The chain couples TRBV7-8 to TRBJ1-2, with D possibly TRBD1 on 5 matching bases. The CDR3 is 15 residues long. The germline CDR1 and CDR2 sequences are SGHVS and FQNEAQ. V was clipped by 0 bases and J by 8 bases, with 16 bases between them. The CDR3 coding sequence is TGTGCCAGCAGCTTAGCTGGGTGGCAGGGCCGAGGCTACACCTTC. Protein: CASSLAGWQGRGYTF. The full variable domain, its missing parts supplied by reference TRBV7-8 and TRBJ1-2, is GAGVSQSPRYKVAKRGQDVALRCDPISGHVSLFWYQQALGQGPEFLTYFQNEAQLDKSGLPSDRFFAERPEGSVSTLKIQRTQQEDSAVYLCASSLAGWQGRGYTFGSGTRLTVV.

The chain couples TRBV20-1 to TRBJ2-1, with a possible D match to TRBD2 (7 bases). Trimming cost V 5 bases and J 12 bases, with 20 bases left between them. The germline V gene has CDR1 DFQATT and CDR2 SNEGSKA (reference sequence). The CDR3 runs to 13 residues. In DNA, the CDR3 is TGCAGTGCTTTAGGGGAGGGGGGCCAGCGGCAGTTCTTC. Its protein is CSALGEGGQRQFF.

Comment on this clonotype: A much larger clone differs by one base, so this may be a read error. The V call is TRBV7-3, the J call TRBJ2-1; TRBD2 agrees at 9 bases. The CDR3 spans 16 residues. The germline V gene encodes CDR1 SGHTA and CDR2 FQGTGA. V gave up 6 bases and J gave up 9 bases; unmatched junction bases: 15. CDR3 sequence reads: CASSSSRGRVSSEQFF. In DNA form, the CDR3 reads TGTGCCAGCAGTTCCTCCCGCGGGAGGGTATCCAGTGAGCAGTTCTTC.

For the CDR3, the DNA is TGCGCCAGCAGTAAGGGACAGGGGCTACGCGAGCAGTACTTC. It encodes CASSKGQGLREQYF. The chain uses TRBV5-1 and TRBJ2-7, with 10 bases that match TRBD1. Germline assignment: CDR1 SGHRS and CDR2 YFSETQ. Trimming took 5 bases from V and 6 from J; bases not matched to a gene: 8. The CDR3 contains 14 residues.

This clonotype was recorded at least ten times. J is TRBJ2-7 and V is TRBV6-5; TRBD1 matches at 9 bases. Trimming removed 7 bases from V and 6 bases from J; junction bases left unmatched: 10. The CDR3 sequence is 14 residues long. Germline V gene data show CDR1 as MNHEY and CDR2 as SVGAGI. DNA of the CDR3: TGTGCCAGCACCGAGGACAGGGGTAGCTTCGAGCAGTACTTC. This gives the protein CASTEDRGSFEQYF.

This chain connects TRBV12-3 or TRBV12-4 to TRBJ1-4; the D is unclear. This CDR3 has 17 amino acids. The V end lost 6 bases, the J end lost 7 bases, and 24 bases lay between the germline ends. CDR3 DNA: TGTGCCAGCAGCAGCGACATAACCGGGGATGTAGGTGAAAAACTGTTTTTT. Its protein product is CASSSDITGDVGEKLFF.

This clonotype is categorized as medium-sized. The genes are TRBV7-6 and TRBJ2-1; D gene uncertain. Between the trimmed V and J ends, which lost 6 bases and 3 bases, there was a span of 9 bases. This CDR3 comprises 13 residues. Looked up from germline, CDR1 is SGHVS and CDR2 is FNYEAQ. In nucleotides, the CDR3 is TGTGCCAGCAGTGGCCAGGTCTACAATGAGCAGTTCTTC. Translating gives CASSGQVYNEQFF.

The chain is built from TRBV19 and TRBJ2-7, with D tentatively TRBD2 (6 bases). This CDR3 has 14 amino acids. With 5 bases removed from V and 3 bases from J, the gap between germline ends came to 14 bases. The germline V gene has CDR1 LNHDA and CDR2 SQIVND (reference sequence). The CDR3 DNA sequence: TGTGCCAGTAGTCTTCAGGGACTTGTCTACGAGCAGTACTTC. It encodes CASSLQGLVYEQYF.

V usage is TRBV6-5 and J usage is TRBJ2-1, with TRBD1 identical over 12 bases. CDR3 length equals 15 residues. Germline CDR1 reads MNHEY; CDR2 reads SVGAGI. Losses at the gene ends were 9 bases for V and 7 bases for J; bases not matched to a gene: 10. The CDR3 coding sequence is TGTGCCAGTCGGGACAGGGGGCGTGCAACTAATGAGCAGTTCTTC. Amino acid sequence: CASRDRGRATNEQFF.

This clonotype was detected only a few times. This rearrangement joins TRBV25-1 to TRBJ2-1; D gene ambiguous. The CDR3 covers 15 residues. Germline V CDR1 and CDR2: MGHDK, SYGVNS. The V end lost 5 bases, the J end lost 7 bases, and 18 bases lay between the germline ends. This chain's CDR3 is CASSMMRRYWNEQFF. The CDR3 DNA is TGTGCCAGCAGTATGATGCGGAGATACTGGAATGAGCAGTTCTTC. Full variable domain (outside the CDR3, taken from reference TRBV25-1 and TRBJ2-1): EADIYQTPRYLVIGTGKKITLECSQTMGHDKMYWYQQDPGMELHLIHYSYGVNSTEKGDLSSESTVSRIRTEHFPLTLESARPSHTSQYLCASSMMRRYWNEQFFGPGTRLTVL.

Judged by abundance, this clonotype is medium-sized. V and J are TRBV10-3 and TRBJ1-4, with 11 positions matching TRBD1. Germline values: CDR1 ENHRY, CDR2 SYGVKD. The CDR3 is 14 amino acids. With 2 bases clipped from V and 8 bases from J, the junction kept 1 base outside the gene matches. CDR3 coding DNA: TGTGCCATCAGTGAGGGGACAGGGGGGGAAAAACTGTTTTTT. It translates to CAISEGTGGEKLFF.

V is TRBV20-1 and J is TRBJ2-6; tentatively, D is TRBD1 or TRBD2 (7 bases each). V lost 6 bases and J lost 2, with 26 bases in between. CDR3 length equals 19 residues. Germline values: CDR1 DFQATT, CDR2 SNEGSKA (reference sequence). CDR3 DNA: TGCAGTGCCCTAATAGCGGGTTTGCTAGGGGGCCCTGGGGCCAACGTCCTGACTTTC. This sequence encodes CSALIAGLLGGPGANVLTF.

This chain uses TRBV11-2 with TRBJ2-7; the match to TRBD2 covers 14 bases. J lost 2 bases, V lost 9 bases, and 6 bases had no gene match. Germline CDR1 is SGHAT and CDR2 is FQNNGV. The CDR3 covers 15 residues. CDR3 DNA sequence: TGTGCCAGTCACCGACTAGCGGGAGGGCCCTACGAGCAGTACTTC. Amino acid sequence: CASHRLAGGPYEQYF. The variable domain in full, completed from reference TRBV11-2 and TRBJ2-7, reads EAGVAQSPRYKIIEKRQSVAFWCNPISGHATLYWYQQILGQGPKLLIQFQNNGVVDDSQLPKDRFSAERLKGVDSTLKIQPAKLEDSAVYLCASHRLAGGPYEQYFGPGTRLTVT.

The CDR3 loop reads CAISGSGGEQPQYF. The DNA of the CDR3 is TGTGCCATCAGTGGGTCGGGGGGGGAGCAGCCCCAGTACTTC. The chain employs TRBV10-3 and TRBJ2-5; 8 bases map to TRBD2. The V gene's germline CDR1 is ENHRY and CDR2 SYGVKD. J gave up 9 bases and V 4 bases, and 10 bases lay outside the gene matches. This CDR3 spans 14 amino acids.

This rearrangement joins TRBV20-1 to TRBJ2-5; 9 nucleotides agree with TRBD2. Trimming took 3 bases from V and 5 from J; bases not matched to a gene: 4. From germline, CDR1 is DFQATT and CDR2 SNEGSKA (reference sequence). The CDR3 consists of 13 residues. The CDR3 DNA is TGCAGTGCTAGGGGGACTAGCTGGGAGACCCAGTACTTC. It yields the protein CSARGTSWETQYF.

DNA of the CDR3: TGCAGTGCCTATCCAGGGACATCTAGTAATTCACCCCTCCACTTT. This sequence encodes CSAYPGTSSNSPLHF. V usage is TRBV20-1 and J usage is TRBJ1-6, with a tentative D call TRBD1 (6 bases). V lost 6 bases, J lost 6 bases, and 18 bases lay in between. CDR3 length: 15 residues. The V gene's germline CDR1 is DFQATT and CDR2 SNEGSKA (reference sequence).